This T cell receptor (beta chain) derives from a study of shared clonotypes between healthy human individuals. Study-wide points: Generally, estimated richness proved larger in naive subsets than it did in memory subsets. The authors sampled blood alone, and tissue repertoires likely differ.

The V gene's germline CDR1 is LNHNV and CDR2 YYDKDF (reference sequence). The CDR3 spans 17 residues. V gave up 1 base and J gave up 3 bases; unmatched junction bases: 7. In the authors' workflow: Filtering of immunoSEQ junctional sequences could not match full-length read filtering. Repertoires were generated with immunoSEQ multiplex PCR, while TCRdb's copy carries only in-frame clones and drops some. V and J calls and clone size are copied from that table; D and trimming were computed from the DNA. The top ten clones hold 1.5% to 2% of a sample with millions of clones, approximately 94% of them seen once. Naive CD8 populations comprised CD45RO-negative cells positively selected for CCR7, excluding terminally differentiated effector memory CD45RA+ cells. Every donor, a Caucasian adult, lived in Nashville, Tennessee. A note on this clone: The antigen remains undetermined.

What was sequenced was naive CD8+ T cells from PBMCs. This receptor was taken from a man between 18 and 35 years old in good health. Some clones in this sample may be carry-over from other donors' samples. The chain recombines TRBV15 with TRBJ1-5; 9 positions agree with TRBD1. For the CDR3, the DNA is TGTGCCACCAGCAGAGGTACGGACAGGGGCGACAATCAGCCCCAGCATTTT. It codes for CATSRGTDRGDNQPQHF.